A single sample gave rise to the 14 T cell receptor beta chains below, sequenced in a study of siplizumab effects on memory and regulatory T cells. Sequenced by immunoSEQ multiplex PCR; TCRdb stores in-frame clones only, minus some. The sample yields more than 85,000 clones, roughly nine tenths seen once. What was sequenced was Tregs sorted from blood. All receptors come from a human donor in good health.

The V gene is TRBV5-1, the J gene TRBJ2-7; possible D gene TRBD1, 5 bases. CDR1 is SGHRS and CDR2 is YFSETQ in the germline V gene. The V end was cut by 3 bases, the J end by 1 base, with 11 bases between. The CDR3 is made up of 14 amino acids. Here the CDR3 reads CASSSAQGSYEQYF. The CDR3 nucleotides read TGCGCCAGCAGCTCGGCCCAGGGATCCTACGAGCAGTACTTC.

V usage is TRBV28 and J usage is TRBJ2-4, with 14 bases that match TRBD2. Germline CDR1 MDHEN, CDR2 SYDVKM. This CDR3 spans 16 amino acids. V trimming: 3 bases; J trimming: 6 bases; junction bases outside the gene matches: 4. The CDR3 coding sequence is TGTGCCAGCAGTTTGGGACTAGCGGGGGCTAGAAACATTCAGTACTTC. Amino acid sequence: CASSLGLAGARNIQYF.

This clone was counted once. This chain's CDR3 is CASSRDRASTNEKLFF. The CDR3 nucleotides are TGTGCCAGCTCACGGGACAGGGCTTCAACTAATGAAAAACTGTTTTTT. The V gene is TRBV18, the J gene TRBJ1-4, with 9 bases that match TRBD1. There are 16 residues in the CDR3. Germline V gene sequence: CDR1 KGHSH, CDR2 LQKENI. With V trimmed by 4 bases and J by 0 bases, 3 bases remained unmatched.

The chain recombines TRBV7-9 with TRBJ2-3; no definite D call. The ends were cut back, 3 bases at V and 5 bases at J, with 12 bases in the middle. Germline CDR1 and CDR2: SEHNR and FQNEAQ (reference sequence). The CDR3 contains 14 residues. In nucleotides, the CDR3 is TGTGCCAGCAGCTTCCCCTTCCCGGGAGATACGCAGTATTTT. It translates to CASSFPFPGDTQYF.

In DNA form, the CDR3 reads TGTGCCAGCAGTCAGGGAGGAAGGGGGTATAGCAATCAGCCCCAGCATTTT. Translation gives CASSQGGRGYSNQPQHF. V is TRBV27 and J is TRBJ1-5, with D possibly TRBD1 on 6 matching bases. Germline-derived CDR1 and CDR2 are MNHEY and SMNVEV (reference sequence). The CDR3 extends over 17 amino acids. V was shortened by 5 bases and J by 0 bases, with 17 bases between the two germline ends.

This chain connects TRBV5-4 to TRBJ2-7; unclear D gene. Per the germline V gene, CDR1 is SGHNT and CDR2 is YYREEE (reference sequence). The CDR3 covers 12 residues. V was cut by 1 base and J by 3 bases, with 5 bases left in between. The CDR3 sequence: CASSLQFYEQYF. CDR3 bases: TGTGCCAGCAGCTTGCAGTTCTACGAGCAGTACTTC. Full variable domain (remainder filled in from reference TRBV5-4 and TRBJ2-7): ETGVTQSPTHLIKTRGQQVTLRCSSQSGHNTVSWYQQALGQGPQFIFQYYREEENGRGNFPPRFSGLQFPNYSSELNVNALELDDSALYLCASSLQFYEQYFGPGTRLTVT.

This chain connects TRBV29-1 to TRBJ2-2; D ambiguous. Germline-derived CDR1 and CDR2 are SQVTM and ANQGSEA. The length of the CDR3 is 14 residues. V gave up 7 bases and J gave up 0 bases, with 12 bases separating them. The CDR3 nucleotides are TGCAGCGCTCGCCCTGCGACGAACACCGGGGAGCTGTTTTTT. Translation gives CSARPATNTGELFF.

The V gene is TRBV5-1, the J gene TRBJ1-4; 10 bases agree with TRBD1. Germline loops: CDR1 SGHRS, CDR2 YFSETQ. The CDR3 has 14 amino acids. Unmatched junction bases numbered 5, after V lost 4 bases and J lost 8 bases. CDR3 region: CASSPGQGDEKLFF. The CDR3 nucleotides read TGCGCCAGCAGCCCAGGACAGGGGGACGAAAAACTGTTTTTT. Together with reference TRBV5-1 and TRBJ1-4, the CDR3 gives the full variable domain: KAGVTQTPRYLIKTRGQQVTLSCSPISGHRSVSWYQQTPGQGLQFLFEYFSETQRNKGNFPGRFSGRQFSNSRSEMNVSTLELGDSALYLCASSPGQGDEKLFFGSGTQLSVL.

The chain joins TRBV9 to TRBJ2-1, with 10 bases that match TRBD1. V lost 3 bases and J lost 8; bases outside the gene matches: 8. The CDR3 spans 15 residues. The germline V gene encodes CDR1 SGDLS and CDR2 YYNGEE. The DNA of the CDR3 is TGTGCCAGCAGCGGACTGGGACAGGGGTCGGATGAGCAGTTCTTC. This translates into CASSGLGQGSDEQFF.

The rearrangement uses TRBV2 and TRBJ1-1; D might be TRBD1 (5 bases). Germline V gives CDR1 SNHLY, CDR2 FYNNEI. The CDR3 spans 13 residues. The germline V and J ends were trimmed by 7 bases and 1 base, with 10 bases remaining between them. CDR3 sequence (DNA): TGTGCCAGCACCAGGGACGCGAACACTGAAGCTTTCTTT. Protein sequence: CASTRDANTEAFF.

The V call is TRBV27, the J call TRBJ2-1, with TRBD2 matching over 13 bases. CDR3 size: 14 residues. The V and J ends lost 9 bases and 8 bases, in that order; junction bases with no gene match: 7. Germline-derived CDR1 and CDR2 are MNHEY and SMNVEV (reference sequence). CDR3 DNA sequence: TGTGCCAGTACGACTAGCGGGAGGTGGCATGAGCAGTTCTTC. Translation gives CASTTSGRWHEQFF.

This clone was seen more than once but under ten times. The DNA of the CDR3 is TGTGCCAGCAGCGTAGCTTTAAGACAGGACAGGGGGAGTGGCTACACCTTC. This gives the protein CASSVALRQDRGSGYTF. The chain links TRBV9 to TRBJ1-2, with TRBD1 matching over 10 bases. Germline trimming cut 0 bases from V and 7 bases from J; bases unmatched to any gene: 12. The V gene's germline CDR1 is SGDLS and CDR2 YYNGEE. The CDR3 runs 17 residues.

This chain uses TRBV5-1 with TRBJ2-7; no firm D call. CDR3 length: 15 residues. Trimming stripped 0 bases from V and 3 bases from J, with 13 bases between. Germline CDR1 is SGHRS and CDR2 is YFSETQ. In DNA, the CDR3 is TGCGCCAGCAGCTTGGCCGCTCAGGTTTTCTACGAGCAGTACTTC. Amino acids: CASSLAAQVFYEQYF.

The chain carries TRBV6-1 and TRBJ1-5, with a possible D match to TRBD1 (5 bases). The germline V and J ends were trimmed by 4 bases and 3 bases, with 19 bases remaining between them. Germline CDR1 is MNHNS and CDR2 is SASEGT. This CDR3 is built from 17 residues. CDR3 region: CASSVSGGDDLNQPQHF. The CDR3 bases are TGTGCCAGCAGTGTGTCGGGGGGGGACGACCTCAATCAGCCCCAGCATTTT.